This record looks at one T cell receptor (beta chain) sequence and its context. The data stem from a study of T cells in Graves' hyperthyroidism and ophthalmopathy. V gave up 9 bases and J gave up 0 bases; unmatched junction bases: 15. The CDR3 is made up of 18 amino acids. In germline, CDR1 is SEHNR, CDR2 FQNEAQ (reference sequence). RNA transcripts yielded amplified TCR beta CDR3 regions. HTBI primers were used for first-round RT-PCR of the TCR CDR3. TCRdb called the multiplex PCR reads again in MiXCR, with one record for every CDR3 protein. This table holds hundreds of thousands of distinct CDR3 sequences, under 15% found once.

The genes are TRBV7-9 and TRBJ2-3; 10 bases fit TRBD2. The TCR was taken from a woman aged 30 to 39 with Graves' hyperthyroidism. Material: blood. The DNA of the CDR3 is TGTGCCAGTGGCCGTGTGCTAGCGGGGGACCCTAGCACAGATACGCAGTATTTT. Translation gives CASGRVLAGDPSTDTQYF.